Below are 30 T cell receptor beta chains sequenced from a single sample in a study of blood T cell repertoires in COVID-19 (dated by TCRdb to the early 2020s). Receptor amplification or capture employed the immunoSEQ multiplex PCR assay. TCRdb retrieved this table from immuneACCESS and kept in-frame rearrangements only. Not all clones are present; in checked studies, unresolved V genes account for under half, and no reason is known for the remainder. The sample table holds about 260,000 clones, of which over 80% were seen once. About 4% of the sample is in the top ten clones. The source material was PBMCs or T cells enriched from blood (not recorded which). The origin of the receptors is a woman in her thirties with acute COVID-19.

The chain joins TRBV28 to TRBJ2-3, with D possibly TRBD1 on 7 matching bases. Trimming stripped 4 bases from V and 8 bases from J, with 22 bases between. The CDR3 runs 16 residues. Germline lookup yields CDR1 MDHEN and CDR2 SYDVKM. As DNA, the CDR3 is TGTGCCAGCAGTTATGTAGGAACAGGGGACTGGGGTACGCAGTATTTT. Protein product: CASSYVGTGDWGTQYF.

The rearrangement uses TRBV6-5 and TRBJ2-2; 7 bases map to TRBD1. Per germline, CDR1 MNHEY and CDR2 SVGAGI. The V gene end was trimmed by 10 bases and the J gene end by 4 bases; junction bases not matched to a gene: 9. The CDR3 totals 14 residues. The CDR3, as DNA: TGTGCCAATAGGGGGCCATCATCCACCGGGGAGCTGTTTTTT. This gives the protein CANRGPSSTGELFF.

V and J are TRBV29-1 and TRBJ2-7, with a tentative D call TRBD2 (5 bases). V lost 7 bases, J lost 5 bases, and 12 bases lay in between. CDR3 length equals 11 residues. Germline V gene data show CDR1 as SQVTM and CDR2 as ANQGSEA. The CDR3 here is CSAQAGDEQYF. The CDR3 DNA follows: TGCAGCGCCCAGGCCGGGGACGAGCAGTACTTC.

This clone was seen more than once but under ten times. The chain is built from TRBV10-3 and TRBJ1-4; 8 bases are shared with TRBD1. J gave up 0 bases and V 10 bases, and 7 bases lay outside the gene matches. This CDR3 spans 15 amino acids. Germline-derived CDR1 and CDR2 are ENHRY and SYGVKD. CDR3: CASSDRGTTNEKLFF. The CDR3 DNA follows: TGTGCCAGTTCTGACAGGGGAACAACTAATGAAAAACTGTTTTTT.

The genes are TRBV2 and TRBJ1-4; maybe TRBD1 (5 bases). The CDR3 extends over 14 amino acids. V lost 7 bases and J lost 8, with 17 bases in between. Germline V CDR1 and CDR2: SNHLY, FYNNEI. CDR3 sequence reads: CASTTEGLGEKLFF. In DNA, the CDR3 is TGTGCCAGCACTACAGAGGGACTGGGAGAAAAACTGTTTTTT. The entire variable domain, with the rest obtained from reference TRBV2 and TRBJ1-4, is as follows: EPEVTQTPSHQVTQMGQEVILRCVPISNHLYFYWYRQILGQKVEFLVSFYNNEISEKSEIFDDQFSVERPDGSNFTLKIRSTKLEDSAMYFCASTTEGLGEKLFFGSGTQLSVL.

The rearrangement joins TRBV27 to TRBJ2-2, with TRBD1 identical over 10 bases. Germline CDR1 MNHEY, CDR2 SMNVEV (reference sequence). The CDR3 sequence is 15 residues long. After removal of 5 bases from V and 4 bases from J, the junction contained 4 bases not matched to a gene. The CDR3 DNA follows: TGTGCCAGCAGTACCGACAGGGGGCTCACCGGGGAGCTGTTTTTT. Translated: CASSTDRGLTGELFF.

The chain employs TRBV28 and TRBJ1-5; no firm D call. CDR1 is MDHEN, CDR2 SYDVKM, per germline. V lost 5 bases and J 4 bases, leaving 18 bases between the germline ends. The CDR3 consists of 16 residues. The CDR3 loop is CASSPPVALGNQPQHF. The CDR3 DNA follows: TGTGCCAGCAGTCCCCCGGTAGCGTTAGGAAATCAGCCCCAGCATTTT. Drawing the rest from reference TRBV28 and TRBJ1-5, the complete variable domain is DVKVTQSSRYLVKRTGEKVFLECVQDMDHENMFWYRQDPGLGLRLIYFSYDVKMKEKGDIPEGYSVSREKKERFSLILESASTNQTSMYLCASSPPVALGNQPQHFGDGTRLSIL.

This chain connects TRBV6-5 to TRBJ2-5; TRBD2 matches at 13 bases. Trimming took 5 bases from V and 4 from J; bases not matched to a gene: 4. Germline loops: CDR1 MNHEY, CDR2 SVGAGI. The CDR3 spans 15 residues. CDR3 coding DNA: TGTGCCAGCAGTCTAGGACTAGCGGGAGCAGAGACCCAGTACTTC. As protein: CASSLGLAGAETQYF.

The chain uses TRBV7-9 and TRBJ1-2, with 7 bases aligning to TRBD1. This CDR3 comprises 14 residues. V gave up 5 bases and J gave up 3 bases; unmatched junction bases: 6. The germline CDR1 and CDR2 sequences are SEHNR and FQNEAQ (reference sequence). As DNA, the CDR3 is TGTGCCAGCAGCCCAGGGACAGATCACTATGGCTACACCTTC. This translates into CASSPGTDHYGYTF.

The genes are TRBV2 and TRBJ2-2; D ambiguous. The V gene's germline CDR1 is SNHLY and CDR2 FYNNEI. The CDR3 has 14 amino acids. Trimming cost V 6 bases and J 5 bases, with 13 bases left between them. As DNA, the CDR3 is TGTGCCAGCAGATCCCCGGCGGCTACCGGGGAGCTGTTTTTT. Protein: CASRSPAATGELFF.

J is TRBJ2-1 and V is TRBV19; 9 bases are a match to TRBD1. Losses at the gene ends were 1 base for V and 5 bases for J; bases not matched to a gene: 6. In germline, CDR1 is LNHDA, CDR2 SQIVND (reference sequence). This CDR3 comprises 16 residues. The CDR3 reads CASSIVSGQGNNEQFF. CDR3 in DNA: TGTGCCAGTAGTATAGTTTCGGGACAGGGAAACAATGAGCAGTTCTTC.

This clone appeared a single time. This chain uses TRBV19 with TRBJ2-1; 13 bases agree with TRBD2. Germline V gene sequence: CDR1 LNHDA, CDR2 SQIVND (reference sequence). The V and J ends lost 4 bases and 7 bases, in that order; junction bases with no gene match: 4. CDR3 length equals 15 residues. This chain's CDR3 is CASSRTSGSGNEQFF. The CDR3, as DNA: TGTGCCAGTAGTAGGACTAGCGGGAGTGGGAATGAGCAGTTCTTC. Full variable domain (remainder filled in from reference TRBV19 and TRBJ2-1): DGGITQSPKYLFRKEGQNVTLSCEQNLNHDAMYWYRQDPGQGLRLIYYSQIVNDFQKGDIAEGYSVSREKKESFPLTVTSAQKNPTAFYLCASSRTSGSGNEQFFGPGTRLTVL.

The CDR3: CASRSGIEQYF. The DNA of the CDR3 is TGTGCCAGTAGGTCCGGGATCGAGCAGTACTTC. This chain connects TRBV19 to TRBJ2-7, with D perhaps matching TRBD2 (5 bases). Germline V gene lookup returns CDR1 LNHDA and CDR2 SQIVND (reference sequence). The CDR3 extends over 11 amino acids. V was shortened by 6 bases and J by 6 bases, with 9 bases between the two germline ends. Variable domain in full (rest from reference TRBV19 and TRBJ2-7): DGGITQSPKYLFRKEGQNVTLSCEQNLNHDAMYWYRQDPGQGLRLIYYSQIVNDFQKGDIAEGYSVSREKKESFPLTVTSAQKNPTAFYLCASRSGIEQYFGPGTRLTVT.

This rearrangement joins TRBV18 to TRBJ2-5; TRBD2 matches 8 bases. Unmatched junction bases numbered 5, after V lost 0 bases and J lost 2 bases. The CDR3 covers 16 residues. Germline V gene sequence: CDR1 KGHSH, CDR2 LQKENI. CDR3 in DNA: TGTGCCAGCTCACCACCCCCTAGCGGGTCGCAAGAGACCCAGTACTTC. Translated: CASSPPPSGSQETQYF.

There are many counts of this clone. This chain connects TRBV5-1 to TRBJ1-1; D gene ambiguous. The germline V gene has CDR1 SGHRS and CDR2 YFSETQ. Trimming pared 2 bases from V and 1 base from J, leaving 6 bases between. This CDR3 has 13 residues. The CDR3 region has the DNA TGCGCCAGCAGCTTAACAGAGAACACTGAAGCTTTCTTT. This codes for CASSLTENTEAFF.

This clone was observed a handful of times. The chain employs TRBV5-4 and TRBJ1-6, with a possible D match to TRBD1 (6 bases). CDR3 size: 14 residues. V lost 2 bases and J 8 bases, leaving 11 bases between the germline ends. Per the germline V gene, CDR1 is SGHNT and CDR2 is YYREEE (reference sequence). The CDR3 bases are TGTGCCAGCAGCTTCTCAGGGGATTATTCACCCCTCCACTTT. It translates to CASSFSGDYSPLHF.

The chain couples TRBV6-5 to TRBJ2-7, with TRBD2 identical over 7 bases. The length of the CDR3 is 14 residues. Losses at the gene ends were 5 bases for V and 4 bases for J; bases not matched to a gene: 8. Germline V CDR1 and CDR2: MNHEY, SVGAGI. The CDR3 sequence is CASSRGLAEYEQYF. In DNA, the CDR3 is TGTGCCAGCAGTAGGGGTCTAGCGGAATACGAGCAGTACTTC.

V usage is TRBV6-2 or TRBV6-3 and J usage is TRBJ2-1; D perhaps matches TRBD2 (6 bases). Trimming took off 2 bases at V and 4 bases at J, with 21 bases between the two ends. This CDR3 contains 18 residues. Germline V CDR1 and CDR2: MNHEY, SVGEGT. Written as DNA, the CDR3 is TGTGCCAGCAGTTACCTAACTCTTCTAGCGAAAGGGTACAATGAGCAGTTCTTC. Residues: CASSYLTLLAKGYNEQFF.

This sequence joins TRBV6-6 and TRBJ1-1; no reliable D call. Germline CDR1 and CDR2: MNHNY and SVGAGI (reference sequence). This CDR3 contains 17 residues. V was shortened by 5 bases and J by 2 bases, with 21 bases between the two germline ends. CDR3 region: CASSPTQHPGDNTEAFF. The CDR3 coding sequence is TGTGCCAGCAGTCCGACTCAGCACCCCGGTGACAACACTGAAGCTTTCTTT.

This chain connects TRBV25-1 to TRBJ1-5, with 8 bases lining up with TRBD1. The CDR3 extends over 17 amino acids. The ends lost 1 base at V and 5 bases at J; junction bases unmatched: 10. CDR1 and CDR2 from the germline V gene are MGHDK and SYGVNS. As DNA, the CDR3 is TGTGCCAGCAGTGAATGGACCCGGACAGGGATGGATCAGCCCCAGCATTTT. Its protein is CASSEWTRTGMDQPQHF.

This chain connects TRBV30 to TRBJ2-3, with a weak D call TRBD1 (6 bases). Germline V lookup: CDR1 GTSNPN, CDR2 SVGIG (reference sequence). With 4 bases removed from V and 2 bases from J, the gap between germline ends came to 16 bases. CDR3 length: 15 residues. The CDR3: CAWTPGAGSTDTQYF. CDR3 in DNA: TGTGCCTGGACCCCAGGGGCGGGTTCCACAGATACGCAGTATTTT. The full variable domain, in which reference TRBV30 and TRBJ2-3 provide the parts outside the CDR3, is SQTIHQWPATLVQPVGSPLSLECTVEGTSNPNLYWYRQAAGRGLQLLFYSVGIGQISSEVPQNLSASRPQDRQFILSSKKLLLSDSGFYLCAWTPGAGSTDTQYFGPGTRLTVL.

The chain joins TRBV29-1 to TRBJ2-3; 7 nucleotides align to TRBD2. CDR1 SQVTM and CDR2 ANQGSEA come from the germline V gene. V lost 5 bases, J lost 1 base, and 6 bases stayed unmatched. This CDR3 is 14 amino acids long. The chain's CDR3 is CSVSREGGTDTQYF. The CDR3 DNA reads TGCAGCGTTTCTAGGGAGGGAGGCACAGATACGCAGTATTTT.

The V call is TRBV19, the J call TRBJ1-1; no clear D gene. Germline V CDR1 and CDR2: LNHDA, SQIVND (reference sequence). This CDR3 has 15 residues. Trimming removed 2 bases at V and 5 bases at J, with 15 bases between. The CDR3 DNA reads TGTGCCAGTAGTATAAAGACACCCTCGCGAACTGAAGCTTTCTTT. Translation: CASSIKTPSRTEAFF.

The chain carries TRBV30 and TRBJ2-7, with a tentative D call TRBD2 (6 bases). Germline values: CDR1 GTSNPN, CDR2 SVGIG (reference sequence). This CDR3 region has 13 residues. V lost 5 bases and J 3 bases, leaving 14 bases between the germline ends. The chain's CDR3 is CAWRRDGGYEQYF. CDR3 DNA: TGTGCCTGGCGCCGGGACGGGGGCTACGAGCAGTACTTC.

The chain uses TRBV9 and TRBJ2-2, with 7 bases identical to TRBD2. The CDR3 has 17 residues. The junction had 5 bases not matched to a gene; V was cut back by 0 bases and J by 0 bases. CDR1 and CDR2 (germline): SGDLS, YYNGEE. CDR3 bases: TGTGCCAGCAGCGTAGCAGAGGGAGGGCCGAACACCGGGGAGCTGTTTTTT. Amino acid sequence: CASSVAEGGPNTGELFF.

This chain uses TRBV27 with TRBJ2-1; 8 nucleotides match TRBD1. Germline assignment: CDR1 MNHEY and CDR2 SMNVEV (reference sequence). The CDR3 runs 16 residues. J was trimmed by 10 bases and V by 6 bases; bases with no gene match: 17. The CDR3 protein is CASSQRYVDRDEEQFF. As DNA, the CDR3 is TGTGCCAGCAGCCAACGCTACGTGGACAGGGACGAAGAGCAGTTCTTC.

This rearrangement joins TRBV7-6 to TRBJ2-3; no clear D gene. Germline V CDR1 and CDR2: SGHVS, FNYEAQ. Between the trimmed V and J ends, which lost 1 base and 4 bases, there was a span of 9 bases. This CDR3 has 14 amino acids. The chain's CDR3 is CASSLEAISDTQYF. The CDR3 bases are TGTGCCAGCAGCTTAGAAGCGATTTCAGATACGCAGTATTTT.

This chain joins TRBV3-1 (or the pseudogene TRBV3-2) and TRBJ2-3, with D perhaps TRBD2 (6 bases). Germline CDR1 reads LGHDT; CDR2 reads YNNKEL (reference sequence). Trimming stripped 3 bases from V and 1 base from J, with 20 bases between. This CDR3 spans 18 amino acids. CDR3 nucleotide sequence: TGTGCCAGCAGCCAGCACCAGGGACTCGGGTGGGGCACAGATACGCAGTATTTT. Translation: CASSQHQGLGWGTDTQYF.

The chain links TRBV5-1 to TRBJ2-1, with 9 bases identical to TRBD1. Trimming cost V 4 bases and J 8 bases; bases outside gene matches: 10. This CDR3 is 15 amino acids long. Germline CDR1 SGHRS, CDR2 YFSETQ. The CDR3 protein is CASSLTGGAGDEQFF. In DNA form, the CDR3 reads TGCGCCAGCAGCCTCACAGGGGGCGCAGGAGATGAGCAGTTCTTC.

Here the CDR3 reads CAISESKGGVYGYTF. The CDR3 DNA reads as TGTGCCATCAGTGAGTCGAAAGGCGGGGTTTATGGCTACACCTTC. The chain recombines TRBV10-3 with TRBJ1-2; unclear D gene. There are 15 residues in the CDR3. Germline V gene lookup returns CDR1 ENHRY and CDR2 SYGVKD. The germline V and J ends were trimmed by 0 bases and 5 bases, with 13 bases remaining between them.